Shown below are 30 T cell receptor beta chains from a single sample sequenced in a study of blood T cell repertoires in COVID-19. Clones were read by immunoSEQ multiplex PCR, and TCRdb kept only the in-frame ones, dropping some. The table shows about 180,000 clones, with about 90% occurring only once. Sequences were obtained from peripheral blood. These receptors all stem from a man aged 65 to 79 with active or convalescent COVID-19.

The chain recombines TRBV11-2 with TRBJ1-2; possibly TRBD1 for D (5 bases). Trimming cost V 1 base and J 8 bases, with 8 bases left between them. This CDR3 is built from 12 residues. In germline, CDR1 is SGHAT, CDR2 FQNNGV. The CDR3 spells CASSLGRVGYTF. CDR3 DNA: TGTGCCAGCAGCTTAGGCAGGGTGGGCTACACCTTC. Combining the CDR3 with reference TRBV11-2 and TRBJ1-2 gives the whole variable domain EAGVAQSPRYKIIEKRQSVAFWCNPISGHATLYWYQQILGQGPKLLIQFQNNGVVDDSQLPKDRFSAERLKGVDSTLKIQPAKLEDSAVYLCASSLGRVGYTFGSGTRLTVV.

V gene TRBV14 combines with J gene TRBJ1-2; no firm D call. V lost 0 bases and J 2 bases, leaving 10 bases between the germline ends. The CDR3 sequence is 15 residues long. CDR1 and CDR2 (germline): SGHDN, FVKESK. The CDR3 here is CASSQDLIVNYGYTF. CDR3 coding DNA: TGTGCCAGCAGCCAAGATCTTATAGTCAACTATGGCTACACCTTC.

CDR3 coding DNA: TGTGCCAGCAGTCAGAATAGACCAACTAGCGGGGGAACTTCCTACGAGCAGTACTTC. Protein: CASSQNRPTSGGTSYEQYF. This sequence joins TRBV6-6 and TRBJ2-7, with 11 positions matching TRBD2. This CDR3 spans 19 amino acids. Trimming removed 5 bases from V and 1 base from J; junction bases left unmatched: 16. Germline CDR1 is MNHNY and CDR2 is SVGAGI (reference sequence).

This chain links TRBV10-2 with TRBJ1-5; D remains ambiguous. Germline CDR1 reads WSHSY; CDR2 reads SAAADI. Trimming removed 3 bases from V and 5 bases from J, with 11 bases in between. The CDR3 contains 14 residues. The CDR3 protein is CASSDSQTDQPQHF. As DNA, the CDR3 is TGCGCCAGCAGTGACTCACAGACCGATCAGCCCCAGCATTTT.

V gene TRBV5-1 combines with J gene TRBJ1-1, with a weak D call TRBD1 (5 bases). There are 15 residues in the CDR3. Germline V gene sequence: CDR1 SGHRS, CDR2 YFSETQ. The ends were cut back, 1 base at V and 1 base at J, with 11 bases in the middle. The chain's CDR3 is CASSLFFGANTEAFF. The CDR3 nucleotides are TGCGCCAGCAGCTTGTTTTTTGGGGCGAACACTGAAGCTTTCTTT.

V usage is TRBV6-5 and J usage is TRBJ1-1; 8 bases align to TRBD1. With 2 bases clipped from V and 4 bases from J, the junction kept 9 bases outside the gene matches. The length of the CDR3 is 16 residues. Per germline, CDR1 MNHEY and CDR2 SVGAGI. CDR3 nucleotides: TGTGCCAGCAGTTACACCGACAGGGGAGGGATCACTGAAGCTTTCTTT. Its protein is CASSYTDRGGITEAFF.

CDR3 DNA: TGTGCCACCCGTAGGGCGGGGGTCCTGCGTAGCACAGATACGCAGTATTTT. Its translation: CATRRAGVLRSTDTQYF. The chain uses TRBV2 and TRBJ2-3, with 7 bases aligning to TRBD2. The trim removed 10 bases at V and 0 bases at J, leaving 16 bases unmatched. Germline assignment: CDR1 SNHLY and CDR2 FYNNEI. This CDR3 is 17 amino acids long.

On this clone itself: Other nucleotide sequences in the sample specify the same CDR3. This chain connects TRBV7-2 to TRBJ1-3; no definite D call. Between the trimmed V and J ends, which lost 1 base and 2 bases, there was a span of 3 bases. The germline gives CDR1 SGHTA, CDR2 FQGNSA. The CDR3 is made up of 13 amino acids. The CDR3 sequence: CASSLVAGNTIYF. CDR3 sequence (DNA): TGTGCCAGCAGCTTAGTAGCTGGAAACACCATATATTTT.

The J gene is TRBJ1-4, the V gene TRBV10-1; no firm D call. There are 16 residues in the CDR3. V was clipped by 2 bases and J by 0 bases, with 10 bases between them. Germline CDR1 WNHNN, CDR2 SYGVQD (reference sequence). CDR3 DNA sequence: TGCGCCAGCAGTGAGCCCCTCAGTGCAACTAATGAAAAACTGTTTTTT. Translated: CASSEPLSATNEKLFF.

The V gene is TRBV6-1, the J gene TRBJ1-1; 10 bases match TRBD1. J lost 2 bases, V lost 3 bases, and 3 bases had no gene match. This CDR3 contains 15 residues. The V gene's germline CDR1 is MNHNS and CDR2 SASEGT. The CDR3 protein is CASSDGDRGNTEAFF. The CDR3 DNA is TGTGCCAGCAGTGACGGGGACAGGGGAAACACTGAAGCTTTCTTT.

The chain carries TRBV11-2 and TRBJ1-6; 8 bases align to TRBD1. Looked up from germline, CDR1 is SGHAT and CDR2 is FQNNGV. The CDR3 consists of 15 residues. Unmatched junction bases numbered 3, after V lost 2 bases and J lost 6 bases. The CDR3 nucleotides are TGTGCCAGCAGCTTATACAGGGGGAGTAATTCACCCCTCCACTTT. Translation: CASSLYRGSNSPLHF.

The chain is built from TRBV5-1 and TRBJ1-2, with D perhaps matching TRBD1 (6 bases). The length of the CDR3 is 13 residues. Germline lookup yields CDR1 SGHRS and CDR2 YFSETQ. Trimming took off 4 bases at V and 3 bases at J, with 10 bases between the two ends. The CDR3 region has the DNA TGCGCCAGCAGCGAACAGGGAGACTATGGCTACACCTTC. Residues: CASSEQGDYGYTF.

CDR3 bases: TGTGCCAGCAGTTTGCTTAGCTCTGGAAACACCATATATTTT. Protein product: CASSLLSSGNTIYF. V is TRBV28 and J is TRBJ1-3; no firm D call. CDR3 size: 14 residues. Between the trimmed V and J ends, which lost 3 bases and 0 bases, there was a span of 6 bases. The germline V gene encodes CDR1 MDHEN and CDR2 SYDVKM. Filled out from reference TRBV28 and TRBJ1-3, the complete variable domain reads DVKVTQSSRYLVKRTGEKVFLECVQDMDHENMFWYRQDPGLGLRLIYFSYDVKMKEKGDIPEGYSVSREKKERFSLILESASTNQTSMYLCASSLLSSGNTIYFGEGSWLTVV.

The chain is built from TRBV7-2 and TRBJ1-4, with D possibly being TRBD1 (6 bases). Germline CDR1 and CDR2: SGHTA and FQGNSA. CDR3 length: 14 amino acids. Trimming left V 1 base short and J 8 bases short, with 11 bases between. CDR3 DNA: TGTGCCAGCAGCTTAGTACAGGGAGGGGAAAAACTGTTTTTT. This codes for CASSLVQGGEKLFF.

The V call is TRBV7-2, the J call TRBJ1-4; the match to TRBD1 covers 9 bases. The CDR3 is made up of 16 amino acids. Germline CDR1 is SGHTA and CDR2 is FQGNSA. With V trimmed by 4 bases and J by 6 bases, 9 bases remained unmatched. The CDR3 protein is CASSSRARDRDEKLFF. For the CDR3, the DNA is TGTGCCAGCAGCTCGAGGGCTAGGGACAGGGATGAAAAACTGTTTTTT. Full variable domain (remainder filled in from reference TRBV7-2 and TRBJ1-4): GAGVSQSPSNKVTEKGKDVELRCDPISGHTALYWYRQSLGQGLEFLIYFQGNSAPDKSGLPSDRFSAERTGGSVSTLTIQRTQQEDSAVYLCASSSRARDRDEKLFFGSGTQLSVL.

The CDR3 protein is CASSLPTSGRDMYF. Written as DNA, the CDR3 is TGTGCCAGCAGCCTCCCGACTAGCGGGAGGGATATGTATTTT. The chain combines TRBV5-6 with TRBJ2-3; 14 bases line up with TRBD2. The CDR3 has 14 amino acids. After removal of 4 bases from V and 14 bases from J, the junction contained 9 bases not matched to a gene. Germline lookup yields CDR1 SGHDT and CDR2 YYEEEE.

V is TRBV5-6 and J is TRBJ1-4; 7 bases line up with TRBD1. After removal of 3 bases from V and 13 bases from J, the junction contained 12 bases not matched to a gene. CDR1 and CDR2 from the germline V gene are SGHDT and YYEEEE. The CDR3 extends over 14 amino acids. The CDR3 loop is CASSSSGTARSLFF. The CDR3 nucleotides are TGTGCCAGCAGCTCCTCAGGGACAGCCAGGTCACTGTTTTTT.

CDR3 amino acids: CASSIWQGGGTEAFF. Here the CDR3 DNA reads TGTGCCAGTAGTATATGGCAGGGTGGTGGGACTGAAGCTTTCTTT. This chain joins TRBV19 and TRBJ1-1; maybe TRBD1 (5 bases). Per germline, CDR1 LNHDA and CDR2 SQIVND (reference sequence). CDR3 length equals 15 residues. V was clipped by 2 bases and J by 5 bases, with 15 bases between them.

The CDR3 is CASIAQGNTEAFF. The CDR3 bases are TGTGCCAGCATTGCACAGGGGAACACTGAAGCTTTCTTT. The chain uses TRBV6-6 and TRBJ1-1; the D gene is possibly TRBD1 (6 bases). The CDR3 has 13 residues. Germline V gene data show CDR1 as MNHNY and CDR2 as SVGAGI (reference sequence). V was shortened by 7 bases and J by 1 base, with 10 bases between the two germline ends.

V is TRBV24-1 and J is TRBJ1-5; D unclear. Trimming stripped 2 bases from V and 0 bases from J, with 7 bases between. Per the germline V gene, CDR1 is KGHDR and CDR2 is SFDVKD. The CDR3 loop spans 15 amino acids. CDR3 coding DNA: TGTGCCACCAGTGATTCAGAAAATAGCAATCAGCCCCAGCATTTT. As protein: CATSDSENSNQPQHF.

This clone was observed a handful of times. The chain links TRBV27 to TRBJ2-7; D is perhaps TRBD2 (6 bases). The CDR3 length is 14 residues. Germline V lookup: CDR1 MNHEY, CDR2 SMNVEV (reference sequence). Trimming shortened V by 5 bases and J by 2 bases, and 13 bases separated the two germline ends. The CDR3 region is CASSLREATYEQYF. CDR3 coding DNA: TGTGCCAGCAGTCTCAGGGAGGCGACCTACGAGCAGTACTTC.

V and J are TRBV4-3 and TRBJ1-5; unclear D gene. Trimming took 0 bases from V and 5 from J, leaving 8 bases between them. This CDR3 has 14 amino acids. The germline V gene has CDR1 LGHNA and CDR2 YSLEER. The CDR3 sequence: CASSQDPGYQPQHF. CDR3 DNA sequence: TGCGCCAGCAGCCAAGATCCCGGGTATCAGCCCCAGCATTTT.

J is TRBJ2-3 and V is TRBV7-9; no clear D gene. Germline V gene sequence: CDR1 SEHNR, CDR2 FQNEAQ (reference sequence). The CDR3 is made up of 11 amino acids. The ends were cut back, 6 bases at V and 2 bases at J, with 3 bases in the middle. Written as DNA, the CDR3 is TGTGCCAGCAGTCACACAGATACGCAGTATTTT. It specifies CASSHTDTQYF.

The J gene is TRBJ1-5, the V gene TRBV6-1, with 7 bases lining up with TRBD1. Looked up from germline, CDR1 is MNHNS and CDR2 is SASEGT. Germline trimming cut 2 bases from V and 4 bases from J; bases unmatched to any gene: 8. This CDR3 is built from 16 residues. The CDR3 nucleotides read TGTGCCAGCAGTGAAAGGTTGGGACAGTCGAATCAGCCCCAGCATTTT. Its translation is CASSERLGQSNQPQHF.

DNA of the CDR3: TGTGCCACCAGCAGACAGGGTCTAGAGCAGTACTTC. Translated, it gives CATSRQGLEQYF. The chain has TRBV15 and TRBJ2-7, with a weak D call TRBD1 (5 bases). The V gene lost 2 bases and the J gene lost 7 bases, with 9 bases spanning the gap. In germline, CDR1 is LNHNV, CDR2 YYDKDF (reference sequence). This CDR3 spans 12 amino acids.

The chain employs TRBV5-1 and TRBJ1-4; D might be TRBD1 (5 bases). Per germline, CDR1 SGHRS and CDR2 YFSETQ. This CDR3 spans 13 amino acids. V lost 4 bases and J lost 8, with 12 bases in between. This CDR3 reads CASSPRGNEKLFF. As DNA, the CDR3 is TGCGCCAGCAGCCCACGGGGGAACGAAAAACTGTTTTTT.

The V call is TRBV6-5, the J call TRBJ2-1; D call uncertain. CDR1 is MNHEY and CDR2 is SVGAGI in the germline V gene. Trimming cost V 6 bases and J 5 bases, with 11 bases left between them. The CDR3 runs 13 residues. DNA for the CDR3: TGTGCCAGCAGCCAAAAATCAAACAATGAGCAGTTCTTC. The encoded protein is CASSQKSNNEQFF.

The rearrangement joins TRBV18 to TRBJ1-1; D not certain. Germline loops: CDR1 KGHSH, CDR2 LQKENI. V lost 5 bases and J lost 0, with 7 bases in between. CDR3 size: 13 residues. CDR3 protein: CASSTGMNTEAFF. The CDR3 DNA follows: TGTGCCAGCTCAACGGGGATGAACACTGAAGCTTTCTTT.

The rearrangement links TRBV6-5 to TRBJ1-2; the match to TRBD1 covers 8 bases. The V and J ends lost 2 bases and 3 bases, in that order; junction bases with no gene match: 2. Germline V gene lookup returns CDR1 MNHEY and CDR2 SVGAGI. This CDR3 has 14 residues. Written as DNA, the CDR3 is TGTGCCAGCAGTTACGCGGGACAGGACTATGGCTACACCTTC. It is translated as CASSYAGQDYGYTF.

The chain combines TRBV3-1 (or the pseudogene TRBV3-2) with TRBJ1-3, with TRBD1 identical over 11 bases. The CDR3 runs 16 residues. Germline V CDR1 and CDR2: LGHDT, YNNKEL (reference sequence). Trimming cost V 6 bases and J 3 bases; bases outside gene matches: 7. CDR3 DNA: TGTGCCAGCAGACTTGGAGGGACAGGGGGTGGAAACACCATATATTTT. Encoded protein: CASRLGGTGGGNTIYF.